The 5 T cell receptor beta chains in this list originate from one sample, sequenced in a study of radiotherapy plus CTLA-4 blockade in lung cancer. Assay used: immunoSEQ multiplex PCR; TCRdb lists only in-frame clones, some missing. The table records some 51,000 clones, roughly 77% of them present only once. The sequencing used peripheral blood, collected from a patient treated with radiotherapy plus ipilimumab. All receptors derive from a human donor with non-small cell lung cancer who had a complete response to radiotherapy plus ipilimumab.

The chain carries TRBV18 and TRBJ1-1; 9 bases map to TRBD1. Per germline, CDR1 KGHSH and CDR2 LQKENI. The length of the CDR3 is 13 residues. V trimming: 2 bases; J trimming: 10 bases; junction bases outside the gene matches: 5. The CDR3 sequence: CASSPNQDRGAFF. Here the CDR3 DNA reads TGTGCCAGCTCACCAAACCAGGACAGGGGAGCTTTCTTT. Complete variable domain (other parts from reference TRBV18 and TRBJ1-1): NAGVMQNPRHLVRRRGQEARLRCSPMKGHSHVYWYRQLPEEGLKFMVYLQKENIIDESGMPKERFSAEFPKEGPSILRIQQVVRGDSAAYFCASSPNQDRGAFFGQGTRLTVV.

The chain has TRBV18 and TRBJ2-5; TRBD1 aligns across 7 bases. Germline V CDR1 and CDR2: KGHSH, LQKENI. This CDR3 comprises 14 residues. V shed 0 bases and J 3 bases; nucleotides not matched to a gene: 1. The CDR3 DNA reads as TGTGCCAGCTCACCACCGCAGGGGGAAGAGACCCAGTACTTC. Translated, it gives CASSPPQGEETQYF.

The CDR3 here is CASSNDGWTSGRYVQYV. In DNA form, the CDR3 reads TGTGCCAGCAGCAACGACGGATGGACTAGCGGGAGATATGTGCAGTACGTC. This chain links TRBV21-1 with TRBJ2-7; the D call of TRBD2 is as the table states it, not checked on the DNA. TRBV21-1 is classified as a pseudogene. The CDR3 extends over 17 amino acids.

The V gene is TRBV5-1, the J gene TRBJ1-1; D is possibly TRBD1 (6 bases). V dropped 4 bases and J dropped 1 base, with 11 bases sitting between them. This CDR3 is built from 14 residues. Germline CDR1 SGHRS, CDR2 YFSETQ. DNA of the CDR3: TGCGCCAGCAGCACGGGAGGGGGGAACACTGAAGCTTTCTTT. This gives the protein CASSTGGGNTEAFF.

The chain employs TRBV29-1 and TRBJ1-2; TRBD1 matches 8 bases. The germline V gene has CDR1 SQVTM and CDR2 ANQGSEA. The ends lost 1 base at V and 4 bases at J; junction bases unmatched: 11. This CDR3 comprises 16 residues. CDR3 in amino acids: CSVEGGPRGRAYGYTF. CDR3 DNA: TGCAGCGTTGAAGGGGGCCCCAGGGGGCGCGCCTATGGCTACACCTTC.